The table lists the clone carrying this T cell receptor (beta chain) with a few counts. What it binds is not known. During its preparation, the TCRbeta library received unique molecular identifiers. Each CDR3 protein gets one entry after TCRdb re-called the PCR reads with MiXCR. The repertoire holds under 85,000 distinct CDR3 sequences, about a sixth seen once, with about 47% in the top ten. The V gene's germline CDR1 is SGHRS and CDR2 YFSETQ. This CDR3 has 15 residues. Losses at the gene ends were 1 base for V and 4 bases for J; bases not matched to a gene: 4. The data derive from a study of T-cell reconstitution after alpha-beta-depleted transplantation in children. Findings and caveats of the study: A year post-transplant, T-cell counts and diversity derived mostly from newly produced T cells.

The receptor's source is a male patient between 2 and 9 years old who had a stem cell transplant for acute lymphoblastic leukemia, so the T cells may come from the graft donor. Sequences were derived from PBMCs, mostly from graft donor cells, sampled 360 days after TCRalphabeta/CD19-depleted stem cell transplant. The chain joins TRBV5-1 to TRBJ2-3; 9 positions agree with TRBD2. The CDR3 coding sequence is TGCGCCAGCAGCTTGTCGGGCGGGAGGGCAGATACGCAGTATTTT. The encoded protein is CASSLSGGRADTQYF.